What follows are 24 T cell receptor beta chains derived from one specimen sequenced in a study of shared clonotypes between healthy human individuals. The data were produced by immunoSEQ multiplex PCR, yet TCRdb's version contains in-frame clones alone and is incomplete. The table lists 2 million to 3 million clones, roughly 93% of them singletons. Material for sequencing was naive CD4+ T cells from PBMCs. As to subset: CD45RA+ positively selected. The receptor set was obtained from a man between 18 and 29 years old in good health. Some clones in this sample may be carry-over from other donors' samples.

Comment on this clone: Within the sample, other DNA sequences also encode this same CDR3. The V gene is TRBV28, the J gene TRBJ2-3, with D uncertain. CDR3 length equals 12 residues. V was shortened by 6 bases and J by 4 bases, with 8 bases between the two germline ends. In germline, CDR1 is MDHEN, CDR2 SYDVKM. In DNA, the CDR3 is TGTGCCAGCAGCCTCCAGGCAGATACGCAGTATTTT. It translates to CASSLQADTQYF.

The chain couples TRBV5-1 to TRBJ1-5, with D perhaps TRBD1 (6 bases). The CDR3 has 14 residues. V was clipped by 2 bases and J by 6 bases, with 12 bases between them. From germline, CDR1 is SGHRS and CDR2 YFSETQ. The CDR3 here is CASSFTGNGQPQHF. Here the CDR3 DNA reads TGCGCCAGCAGCTTTACAGGGAACGGTCAGCCCCAGCATTTT.

The chain joins TRBV7-9 to TRBJ2-5; D is uncertain. The DNA matches TRBJ2-7 better at its end, which makes the J call doubtful. The CDR3 loop spans 15 amino acids. CDR1 and CDR2 from the germline V gene are SEHNR and FQNEAQ (reference sequence). CDR3 loop: CASSPNRVPGSEQYF. CDR3 DNA sequence: TGTGCCAGCAGCCCAAACCGGGTCCCGGGCAGCGAGCAGTACTTC.

The chain carries TRBV7-5 and TRBJ2-1; TRBD2 is taken as the D call from the table, unchecked against the DNA. TRBV7-5 is reported as a pseudogene. The CDR3 runs 15 residues. This CDR3 is CARSLPSGSGHEQFF. The CDR3 DNA reads as TGTGCCAGAAGCTTGCCAAGCGGGAGTGGCCATGAGCAGTTCTTC.

The rearrangement uses TRBV5-3 and TRBJ1-1; 7 bases agree with TRBD1. TRBV5-3 is given ORF status, its function remaining uncertain. With V trimmed by 2 bases and J by 0 bases, 7 bases remained unmatched. The CDR3 spans 16 residues. Here the CDR3 reads CARSFLPGQLNTEAFF. The CDR3 nucleotides read TGTGCCAGAAGCTTCCTTCCGGGACAGTTGAACACTGAAGCTTTCTTT.

The chain employs TRBV30 and TRBJ2-7; TRBD2 aligns across 7 bases. This CDR3 spans 15 amino acids. The germline gives CDR1 GTSNPN, CDR2 SVGIG (reference sequence). V gave up 3 bases and J gave up 5 bases; unmatched junction bases: 13. CDR3 in DNA: TGTGCCTGGAGGCCCAGTGGGAGGGCCGCCCACGAGCAGTACTTC. Translation gives CAWRPSGRAAHEQYF.

The chain joins TRBV28 to TRBJ2-1; tentative D call: TRBD2 (6 bases). Germline values: CDR1 MDHEN, CDR2 SYDVKM. This CDR3 has 14 residues. V was pared by 3 bases and J by 8 bases, with 14 bases between. CDR3 coding DNA: TGTGCCAGCAGTTTGCGGCTAGCGAACGATGAGCAGTTCTTC. Amino acid sequence: CASSLRLANDEQFF.

V gene TRBV5-6 combines with J gene TRBJ2-5; D is tentatively TRBD1 or TRBD2 (5 bases each). The germline CDR1 and CDR2 sequences are SGHDT and YYEEEE. CDR3 length: 14 residues. The V end lost 3 bases, the J end lost 7 bases, and 16 bases lay between the germline ends. DNA for the CDR3: TGTGCCAGCAGCTCCCGATTCTGGGGGAGGACCCAGTACTTC. Translation: CASSSRFWGRTQYF.

The chain is built from TRBV5-1 and TRBJ1-5; TRBD1 might be the D (6 bases). The V gene's germline CDR1 is SGHRS and CDR2 YFSETQ. This CDR3 is 14 amino acids long. Trimming stripped 4 bases from V and 5 bases from J, with 13 bases between. In DNA form, the CDR3 reads TGCGCCAGCAGCGTGGACAGTCCCGATCAGCCCCAGCATTTT. Translation gives CASSVDSPDQPQHF. The full variable domain, with the rest looked up from reference TRBV5-1 and TRBJ1-5, is KAGVTQTPRYLIKTRGQQVTLSCSPISGHRSVSWYQQTPGQGLQFLFEYFSETQRNKGNFPGRFSGRQFSNSRSEMNVSTLELGDSALYLCASSVDSPDQPQHFGDGTRLSIL.

The CDR3 spells CASREAGTIGSEQYF. CDR3 nucleotide sequence: TGTGCCAGCAGAGAGGCCGGGACAATTGGATCGGAGCAGTACTTC. V is TRBV6-1 and J is TRBJ2-7, with a possible D match to TRBD1 (6 bases). CDR3 length: 15 amino acids. Germline-derived CDR1 and CDR2 are MNHNS and SASEGT. V lost 6 bases and J 7 bases, leaving 22 bases between the germline ends.

This clone was detected only once. The chain combines TRBV5-6 with TRBJ1-1; D may be TRBD1 (5 bases). Trimming took 3 bases from V and 3 from J, leaving 15 bases between them. Germline assignment: CDR1 SGHDT and CDR2 YYEEEE. The CDR3 is 15 amino acids. The CDR3 reads CASSSGIQGHTEAFF. Here the CDR3 DNA reads TGTGCCAGCAGCTCGGGAATCCAGGGACACACTGAAGCTTTCTTT.

The V call is TRBV6-5, the J call TRBJ2-2; D is tentatively TRBD1 or TRBD2 (6 bases each). V was cut by 2 bases and J by 4 bases, with 14 bases left in between. Germline V CDR1 and CDR2: MNHEY, SVGAGI. This CDR3 comprises 16 residues. CDR3 residues: CASSYEGGTGTGELFF. The CDR3 DNA follows: TGTGCCAGCAGTTACGAGGGGGGAACGGGCACCGGGGAGCTGTTTTTT.

V and J are TRBV18 and TRBJ2-7, with D possibly matching TRBD1 (6 bases). Trimming took off 0 bases at V and 4 bases at J, with 13 bases between the two ends. The germline gives CDR1 KGHSH, CDR2 LQKENI. The CDR3 totals 15 residues. CDR3 in amino acids: CASSPPGQQGYEQYF. CDR3 DNA: TGTGCCAGCTCACCACCCGGACAGCAGGGGTACGAGCAGTACTTC. The full variable domain, with the rest looked up from reference TRBV18 and TRBJ2-7, is NAGVMQNPRHLVRRRGQEARLRCSPMKGHSHVYWYRQLPEEGLKFMVYLQKENIIDESGMPKERFSAEFPKEGPSILRIQQVVRGDSAAYFCASSPPGQQGYEQYFGPGTRLTVT.

J is TRBJ2-5 and V is TRBV6-5; 10 nucleotides line up with TRBD2. Germline V gene lookup returns CDR1 MNHEY and CDR2 SVGAGI. The CDR3 is made up of 15 amino acids. V lost 2 bases, J lost 5 bases, and 5 bases stayed unmatched. The CDR3 reads CASSYASGRGETQYF. CDR3 coding DNA: TGTGCCAGCAGTTACGCTAGCGGGAGAGGGGAGACCCAGTACTTC.

The gene calls are TRBV9 and TRBJ1-1; possibly TRBD1 for D (6 bases). This CDR3 is 17 amino acids long. CDR1 and CDR2 (germline): SGDLS, YYNGEE. V gave up 2 bases and J gave up 4 bases, with 21 bases separating them. The CDR3 loop is CASSVGTVGVGGTEAFF. CDR3 bases: TGTGCCAGCAGCGTTGGGACCGTAGGGGTAGGGGGCACTGAAGCTTTCTTT. The full variable domain, its missing parts supplied by reference TRBV9 and TRBJ1-1, is DSGVTQTPKHLITATGQRVTLRCSPRSGDLSVYWYQQSLDQGLQFLIQYYNGEERAKGNILERFSAQQFPDLHSELNLSSLELGDSALYFCASSVGTVGVGGTEAFFGQGTRLTVV.

This sequence joins TRBV7-2 and TRBJ2-2; tentatively, D is TRBD1 (6 bases). V lost 5 bases and J lost 1, with 14 bases in between. The CDR3 consists of 16 residues. The germline V gene has CDR1 SGHTA and CDR2 FQGNSA. The CDR3 sequence is CASSTRRGQNTGELFF. The CDR3 nucleotides read TGTGCCAGCAGCACTCGAAGGGGACAGAACACCGGGGAGCTGTTTTTT.

The chain is built from TRBV30 and TRBJ1-1; TRBD1 is a possible D gene (6 bases). The germline gives CDR1 GTSNPN, CDR2 SVGIG (reference sequence). This CDR3 contains 15 residues. The V end lost 2 bases, the J end lost 0 bases, and 13 bases lay between the germline ends. CDR3: CAWSTGYPMNTEAFF. DNA for the CDR3: TGTGCCTGGAGTACAGGGTACCCCATGAACACTGAAGCTTTCTTT.

V usage is TRBV30 and J usage is TRBJ1-5; D gene unclear. Germline V gene lookup returns CDR1 GTSNPN and CDR2 SVGIG (reference sequence). CDR3 length: 12 amino acids. The V gene lost 4 bases and the J gene lost 6 bases, with 10 bases spanning the gap. The CDR3 is CAWTEDGQPQHF. The CDR3 coding sequence is TGTGCCTGGACAGAAGACGGTCAGCCCCAGCATTTT.

This sequence joins TRBV5-1 and TRBJ1-1; perhaps TRBD1 as D (5 bases). V was clipped by 0 bases and J by 5 bases, with 14 bases between them. The CDR3 runs 15 residues. The V gene's germline CDR1 is SGHRS and CDR2 YFSETQ. The CDR3 here is CASSLAQGSVTEAFF. The CDR3 DNA is TGCGCCAGCAGCTTGGCGCAGGGATCGGTTACTGAAGCTTTCTTT.

This clone was picked up one time. The V call is TRBV5-6, the J call TRBJ1-4; no definite D call. The CDR3 has 13 residues. V was trimmed by 0 bases and J by 7 bases, leaving 7 bases between them. Germline CDR1 SGHDT, CDR2 YYEEEE. The CDR3 DNA follows: TGTGCCAGCAGCTTGGTGGCAATTGAAAAACTGTTTTTT. It codes for CASSLVAIEKLFF. Variable domain in full (rest from reference TRBV5-6 and TRBJ1-4): DAGVTQSPTHLIKTRGQQVTLRCSPKSGHDTVSWYQQALGQGPQFIFQYYEEEERQRGNFPDRFSGHQFPNYSSELNVNALLLGDSALYLCASSLVAIEKLFFGSGTQLSVL.

The chain combines TRBV25-1 with TRBJ2-6, with D unresolved. There are 15 residues in the CDR3. V lost 2 bases and J lost 0, with 5 bases in between. Per germline, CDR1 MGHDK and CDR2 SYGVNS. The CDR3 DNA reads as TGTGCCAGCAGTGAAGGGCTCTCTGGGGCCAACGTCCTGACTTTC. This codes for CASSEGLSGANVLTF.

The CDR3 coding sequence is TGTGCCACCAGCAGGGGGCGCAGTGGGGCCCAAGAGACCCAGTACTTC. This encodes CATSRGRSGAQETQYF. The chain joins TRBV15 to TRBJ2-5; TRBD1 might be the D (5 bases). The CDR3 spans 16 residues. Trimming shortened V by 3 bases and J by 1 base, and 15 bases separated the two germline ends. Per the germline V gene, CDR1 is LNHNV and CDR2 is YYDKDF (reference sequence).

The rearrangement joins TRBV5-1 to TRBJ2-5; D call uncertain. Trimming removed 0 bases from V and 4 bases from J, with 10 bases in between. This CDR3 region has 14 residues. Per the germline V gene, CDR1 is SGHRS and CDR2 is YFSETQ. CDR3 sequence: CASSLVSVGETQYF. The CDR3 bases are TGCGCCAGCAGCTTGGTGTCGGTCGGAGAGACCCAGTACTTC.

With regard to this clone: Other DNA sequences in this specimen translate into the identical CDR3. This chain links TRBV9 with TRBJ2-1; no reliable D call. The ends were cut back, 0 bases at V and 3 bases at J, with 7 bases in the middle. The CDR3 has 14 amino acids. Germline V gene sequence: CDR1 SGDLS, CDR2 YYNGEE. The CDR3 loop reads CASSVDSYYNEQFF. The CDR3 region has the DNA TGTGCCAGCAGCGTAGATAGCTACTACAATGAGCAGTTCTTC.